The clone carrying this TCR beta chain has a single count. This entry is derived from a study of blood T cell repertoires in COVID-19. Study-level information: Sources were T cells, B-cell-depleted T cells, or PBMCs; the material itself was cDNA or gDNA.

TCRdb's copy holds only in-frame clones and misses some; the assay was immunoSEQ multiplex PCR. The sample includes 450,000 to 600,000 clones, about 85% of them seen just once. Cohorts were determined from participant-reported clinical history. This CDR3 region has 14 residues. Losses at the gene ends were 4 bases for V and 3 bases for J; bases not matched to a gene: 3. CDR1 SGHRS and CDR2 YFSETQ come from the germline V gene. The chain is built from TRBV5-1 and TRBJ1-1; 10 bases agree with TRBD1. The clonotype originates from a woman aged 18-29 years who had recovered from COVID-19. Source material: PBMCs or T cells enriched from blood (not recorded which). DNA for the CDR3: TGCGCCAGCAGCCACGGGACAGGGGACACTGAAGCTTTCTTT. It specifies CASSHGTGDTEAFF.